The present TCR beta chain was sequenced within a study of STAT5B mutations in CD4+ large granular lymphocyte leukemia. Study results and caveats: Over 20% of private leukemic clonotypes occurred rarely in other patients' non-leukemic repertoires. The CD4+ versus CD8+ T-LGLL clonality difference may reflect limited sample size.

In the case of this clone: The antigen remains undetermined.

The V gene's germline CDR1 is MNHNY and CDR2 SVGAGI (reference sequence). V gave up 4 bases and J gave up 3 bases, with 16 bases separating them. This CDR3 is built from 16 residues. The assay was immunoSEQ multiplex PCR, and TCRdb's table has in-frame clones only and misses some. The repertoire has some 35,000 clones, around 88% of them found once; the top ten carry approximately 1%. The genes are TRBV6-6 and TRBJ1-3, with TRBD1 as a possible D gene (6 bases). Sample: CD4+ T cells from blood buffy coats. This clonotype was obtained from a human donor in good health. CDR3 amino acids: CASSFGQINIGNTIYF. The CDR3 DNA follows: TGTGCCAGCAGTTTCGGACAGATTAACATTGGAAACACCATATATTTT.